The rows below give T cell receptor beta chains drawn from one sample of a study of cytomegalovirus exposure and HLA in healthy donors. The method was immunoSEQ multiplex PCR; TCRdb's version includes in-frame clones alone and lacks a portion of them. This table has some 110,000 clones, about 76% appearing once. The sequenced material came from PBMCs. These receptor sequences come from a woman aged 55-70 years in good health and CMV-seropositive. Both conserved end residues are part of each CDR3. Fields, in order: V gene, J gene, CDR3 protein.

>TRBV6-1|TRBJ1-5
CASNGIYSNQPQHF
>TRBV5-1|TRBJ2-3
CASGSATAGGYDTQYF
>TRBV25-1|TRBJ1-5
CASSELHRGQPQHF
>TRBV7-3|TRBJ2-6
CASGGSSGANVLTF
>TRBV19|TRBJ1-1
CASTRVGREAEAFF
>TRBV7-2|TRBJ2-7
CASSYSAGPLSYEQYF
>TRBV5-1|TRBJ2-7
CASSSGLSPPDEQYF
>TRBV5-1|TRBJ2-5
CASRQYTGDFQETQYF
>TRBV7-3|TRBJ2-5
CASSSVGTRIVETQYF
>TRBV25-1|TRBJ1-4
CASGTTGSGEKLFF
>TRBV14|TRBJ1-2
CASSQPPGGYTF
>TRBV27|TRBJ1-2
CASSLSDRVGGYTF
>TRBV7-2|TRBJ1-5
CASSPYRDNQPQHF
>TRBV5-1|TRBJ2-3
CASSFSISGLAGGADTQYF
>TRBV11-2|TRBJ2-7
CASSLTELISYEQYF
>TRBV7-9|TRBJ1-2
CASSPQGDYGYTF
>TRBV27|TRBJ2-1
CASTARGAFHEQFF
>TRBV5-6|TRBJ2-7
CASLGQGSYEQYF
>TRBV6-6|TRBJ1-5
CASSYSTGADQPQHF
>TRBV14|TRBJ2-3
CASSQDLVAGGPTDTQYF
>TRBV11-2|TRBJ1-6
CASSFGVSRSPLHF
>TRBV2|TRBJ1-3
CASSRQVHSGNTIYF
>TRBV11-3|TRBJ2-1
CASSLRGTGGNEQFF
>TRBV5-1|TRBJ1-1
CASGDRGSYNEAFF
>TRBV29-1|TRBJ1-4
CSVVIIGEKLFF
>TRBV5-4|TRBJ2-3
CASSTQRGGGADTQYF
>TRBV7-3|TRBJ1-4
CASSPSGGLNEKLFF
>TRBV27|TRBJ1-1
CASSSRTARNTEAFF
>TRBV7-6|TRBJ1-3
CASSLAGVGNTIYF